These 16 T cell receptor beta chains originate from one sample sequenced in a study of blood T cells in healthy people across ages. Next came a second PCR, run for roughly 6 to 11 cycles, which used a sample-barcoded 5' primer along with a J-beta primer mix. MiXCR was run by TCRdb on the 5' RACE reads, yielding one entry per CDR3 protein. The table shows some 760,000 distinct CDR3 sequences, with just under 25% occurring only once. This sample was shared with a second study, whose subject was T cells of mothers and their children.

Sequencing was performed on blood. All receptors derive from a boy aged 5-17 years in good health.

The sample holds a few counts of this clonotype. The rearrangement joins TRBV6-2 or TRBV6-3 to TRBJ1-5; 10 nucleotides line up with TRBD1. The CDR3 runs 16 residues. In germline, CDR1 is MNHEY, CDR2 SVGEGT. The ends lost 4 bases at V and 1 base at J; junction bases unmatched: 4. The CDR3 bases are TGTGCCAGCAGTTGGGACAGGGGCGTGAGCAATCAGCCCCAGCATTTT. Translating it yields CASSWDRGVSNQPQHF.

The sample holds a few counts of this clonotype. The gene calls are TRBV6-5 and TRBJ1-4, with a possible D match to TRBD1 (5 bases). The CDR3 totals 15 residues. Germline V lookup: CDR1 MNHEY, CDR2 SVGAGI. The germline V and J ends were trimmed by 0 bases and 7 bases, with 12 bases remaining between them. The CDR3 DNA is TGTGCCAGCAGTTACTCGGCGGGGGGGAGTGAAAAACTGTTTTTT. Its translation: CASSYSAGGSEKLFF.

The V and J genes are TRBV29-1 and TRBJ2-1, with a possible D match to TRBD1 (6 bases). Germline V gives CDR1 SQVTM, CDR2 ANQGSEA. The CDR3 is 13 amino acids. V lost 5 bases, J lost 1 base, and 9 bases lay in between. The CDR3 DNA sequence: TGCAGCGTTATACAGGGTTCCTACAATGAGCAGTTCTTC. This gives the protein CSVIQGSYNEQFF.

In its sample, this clonotype was seen a few times. V is TRBV6-6 and J is TRBJ2-1; maybe TRBD1 (6 bases). CDR1 and CDR2 (germline): MNHNY, SVGAGI (reference sequence). This CDR3 is built from 16 residues. The V gene lost 6 bases and the J gene lost 6 bases, with 21 bases spanning the gap. As DNA, the CDR3 is TGTGCCAGCAGCCTTCGCGGCAGGGGAATGGGCAATGAGCAGTTCTTC. Translation: CASSLRGRGMGNEQFF.

This clonotype was observed a handful of times. The rearrangement links TRBV9 to TRBJ2-7; D might be TRBD2 (7 bases). Germline V lookup: CDR1 SGDLS, CDR2 YYNGEE. The CDR3 length is 14 residues. The V and J ends lost 0 bases and 4 bases respectively, with 11 bases between them. CDR3 residues: CASSVGGGRYEQYF. The CDR3 DNA follows: TGTGCCAGCAGCGTAGGGGGGGGGCGGTACGAGCAGTACTTC. Looking up the rest from reference TRBV9 and TRBJ2-7 gives the full variable domain: DSGVTQTPKHLITATGQRVTLRCSPRSGDLSVYWYQQSLDQGLQFLIQYYNGEERAKGNILERFSAQQFPDLHSELNLSSLELGDSALYFCASSVGGGRYEQYFGPGTRLTVT.

This chain joins TRBV5-1 and TRBJ2-7; possible D gene TRBD1, 6 bases. Trimming took off 7 bases at V and 0 bases at J, with 14 bases between the two ends. CDR3 length: 14 amino acids. Germline CDR1 is SGHRS and CDR2 is YFSETQ. CDR3 protein: CASGPTGTSYEQYF. The CDR3 nucleotides read TGCGCCAGCGGACCTACAGGGACCTCCTACGAGCAGTACTTC.

The table lists this clonotype with a few counts. The chain couples TRBV4-1 to TRBJ2-1; 9 positions match TRBD2. Germline CDR1 MGHRA, CDR2 YSYEKL. V shed 2 bases and J 4 bases; nucleotides not matched to a gene: 6. The CDR3 covers 16 residues. As DNA, the CDR3 is TGCGCCAGCAGCCAAAGCGAGCGGGGGGTTTACAATGAGCAGTTCTTC. Protein sequence: CASSQSERGVYNEQFF.

The chain employs TRBV18 and TRBJ2-5; 8 bases fit TRBD1. Germline loops: CDR1 KGHSH, CDR2 LQKENI. This CDR3 is built from 14 residues. V shed 2 bases and J 5 bases; nucleotides not matched to a gene: 4. The chain's CDR3 is CASSPVTGGETQYF. CDR3 DNA sequence: TGTGCCAGCTCACCAGTCACAGGGGGGGAGACCCAGTACTTC.

The rearrangement uses TRBV28 and TRBJ1-4, with 7 bases that match TRBD1. The V gene's germline CDR1 is MDHEN and CDR2 SYDVKM. The CDR3 consists of 15 residues. V lost 5 bases and J lost 6; bases outside the gene matches: 9. The CDR3 loop reads CASSPGDRDHEKLFF. CDR3 DNA: TGTGCCAGCAGTCCCGGCGACAGGGACCATGAAAAACTGTTTTTT.

V is TRBV27 and J is TRBJ2-7, with D perhaps matching TRBD1 (6 bases). Trimming removed 6 bases at V and 6 bases at J, with 21 bases between. The CDR3 is made up of 15 amino acids. From germline, CDR1 is MNHEY and CDR2 SMNVEV (reference sequence). For the CDR3, the DNA is TGTGCCAGCAGGACGACAGGCCTAGGGTTTGGCGAGCAGTACTTC. This codes for CASRTTGLGFGEQYF.

There are many counts of this clonotype. This chain links TRBV28 with TRBJ2-7, with TRBD2 matching 12 bases. Per the germline V gene, CDR1 is MDHEN and CDR2 is SYDVKM. Unmatched junction bases numbered 9, after V lost 6 bases and J lost 3 bases. The CDR3 extends over 16 amino acids. This CDR3 reads CASRSGLAGLYYEQYF. The DNA of the CDR3 is TGTGCCAGCAGGAGCGGACTAGCGGGATTGTACTACGAGCAGTACTTC. The full variable domain, in which reference TRBV28 and TRBJ2-7 provide the parts outside the CDR3, is DVKVTQSSRYLVKRTGEKVFLECVQDMDHENMFWYRQDPGLGLRLIYFSYDVKMKEKGDIPEGYSVSREKKERFSLILESASTNQTSMYLCASRSGLAGLYYEQYFGPGTRLTVT.

This clonotype was seen more than once but under ten times. The genes are TRBV4-3 and TRBJ1-4; tentative D call: TRBD1 (5 bases). Deletions cut 0 bases from V and 6 bases from J, with 11 bases between. Germline V gene lookup returns CDR1 LGHNA and CDR2 YSLEER. The CDR3 loop spans 15 amino acids. The CDR3 loop is CASSQDSGIYEKLFF. CDR3 in DNA: TGCGCCAGCAGCCAAGATTCAGGGATCTATGAAAAACTGTTTTTT.

In this sample, this clonotype turned up many times. This chain uses TRBV7-9 with TRBJ2-2; possibly TRBD1 for D (6 bases). V lost 3 bases and J lost 0, with 17 bases in between. Germline V gene data show CDR1 as SEHNR and CDR2 as FQNEAQ (reference sequence). There are 18 residues in the CDR3. CDR3 loop: CASSLNYRETPNTGELFF. The CDR3 DNA reads as TGTGCCAGCAGCTTGAATTACAGGGAAACACCGAACACCGGGGAGCTGTTTTTT.

This clonotype was detected only a few times. The chain uses TRBV24-1 and TRBJ1-2; D gene ambiguous. Germline V gene sequence: CDR1 KGHDR, CDR2 SFDVKD. The V gene lost 3 bases and the J gene lost 6 bases, with 10 bases spanning the gap. The CDR3 has 13 residues. The CDR3 loop is CATSDAHRDGYTF. The CDR3 DNA reads as TGTGCCACCAGTGATGCCCACAGAGATGGCTACACCTTC.

This clonotype was recorded at least ten times. The genes are TRBV4-1 and TRBJ2-1; D possibly corresponds to TRBD2 (6 bases). This CDR3 has 16 amino acids. The germline CDR1 and CDR2 sequences are MGHRA and YSYEKL. V was shortened by 0 bases and J by 4 bases, with 13 bases between the two germline ends. CDR3 nucleotides: TGCGCCAGCAGCCAAGAGGGGCCCGGGAGTTACAATGAGCAGTTCTTC. This codes for CASSQEGPGSYNEQFF.

V is TRBV7-2 and J is TRBJ2-1; D might be TRBD2 (6 bases). The CDR3 is 17 amino acids. Germline CDR1 SGHTA, CDR2 FQGNSA. V lost 3 bases, J lost 1 base, and 16 bases lay in between. CDR3 coding DNA: TGTGCCAGCAGCTTCCCCATTGTGGGGACTTCCTACAATGAGCAGTTCTTC. Translating gives CASSFPIVGTSYNEQFF.